The 23 T cell receptor beta chains below were found in one sample sequenced in a study of blood T cell repertoires in COVID-19. Sequencing used immunoSEQ multiplex PCR; TCRdb keeps in-frame clones, though not all of them. The sample includes approximately 200,000 clones, 80% to 90% of them seen just once. Sample: peripheral blood. All receptors derive from a man aged 18 to 29 with active or convalescent COVID-19.

V is TRBV10-3 and J is TRBJ2-1; TRBD2 aligns across 13 bases. V shed 11 bases, J shed 0 bases, and the junction held 13 bases outside the gene matches. Germline CDR1 ENHRY, CDR2 SYGVKD. CDR3 size: 18 residues. The CDR3 loop is CASQGTSGIPSSYNEQFF. The CDR3 DNA is TGTGCCTCGCAAGGGACTAGCGGGATTCCTAGCTCCTACAATGAGCAGTTCTTC.

About this clone itself: Germline and junction disagree at one end, which may indicate a read error. The V and J genes are TRBV29-1 and TRBJ1-5, with a weak D call TRBD1 (6 bases). The CDR3 covers 13 residues. The V gene's germline CDR1 is SQVTM and CDR2 ANQGSEA. CDR3 in amino acids: CSVEEQGGQPQHF. In nucleotides, the CDR3 is TGCAGCGTAGAAGAACAGGGTGGCCAGCCCCAGCATTTT.

This chain links TRBV6-2 or TRBV6-3 with TRBJ1-1; D is ambiguous. V lost 2 bases and J lost 5, with 9 bases in between. Germline V gene lookup returns CDR1 MNHEY and CDR2 SVGEGT. The CDR3 runs 13 residues. CDR3 in DNA: TGTGCCAGCAGTTACGTCCGGGGTACTGAAGCTTTCTTT. It encodes CASSYVRGTEAFF.

The V gene is TRBV7-9, the J gene TRBJ1-5; unclear D gene. The V gene's germline CDR1 is SEHNR and CDR2 FQNEAQ (reference sequence). V lost 3 bases to trimming and J lost 9 bases, with 12 bases between them. The CDR3 spans 13 residues. The CDR3 region has the DNA TGTGCCAGCAGCTTTGGTGAAACTGCGCCCCAGCATTTT. Translation: CASSFGETAPQHF.

This chain joins TRBV5-1 and TRBJ1-6, with D perhaps TRBD1 (5 bases). V lost 3 bases and J lost 4, with 8 bases in between. Germline V gene lookup returns CDR1 SGHRS and CDR2 YFSETQ. The CDR3 is made up of 14 amino acids. The CDR3 DNA reads TGCGCCAGCAGCTCGGGGGAATATAATTCACCCCTCCACTTT. Translation: CASSSGEYNSPLHF.

The chain links TRBV5-1 to TRBJ2-1; 11 positions agree with TRBD2. V lost 0 bases, J lost 5 bases, and 10 bases stayed unmatched. Germline values: CDR1 SGHRS, CDR2 YFSETQ. This CDR3 is built from 18 residues. CDR3 sequence reads: CASSLAGSGRAANNEQFF. CDR3 DNA: TGCGCCAGCAGCTTGGCCGGTAGCGGGAGGGCCGCAAACAATGAGCAGTTCTTC.

This chain links TRBV10-3 with TRBJ2-7; tentative D call: TRBD2 (6 bases). The germline gives CDR1 ENHRY, CDR2 SYGVKD. The CDR3 spans 17 residues. Trimming removed 3 bases at V and 6 bases at J, with 24 bases between. The CDR3 DNA is TGTGCCATCAGTGAATCATCGAGGCTTGGGGGAGGAGGCGAGCAGTACTTC. Its protein is CAISESSRLGGGGEQYF.

The CDR3 is CASSFFLFSSYNEQFF. CDR3 coding DNA: TGTGCCAGCAGTTTTTTTCTCTTTAGCTCCTACAATGAGCAGTTCTTC. This sequence joins TRBV28 and TRBJ2-1, with unresolved D. Germline V gene data show CDR1 as MDHEN and CDR2 as SYDVKM. The germline V and J ends were trimmed by 3 bases and 0 bases, with 12 bases remaining between them. The CDR3 sequence is 16 residues long.

This clone was observed once. V and J are TRBV5-6 and TRBJ1-1; 7 bases align to TRBD1. The germline V gene encodes CDR1 SGHDT and CDR2 YYEEEE. This CDR3 spans 12 amino acids. Losses at the gene ends were 2 bases for V and 10 bases for J; bases not matched to a gene: 5. The CDR3 DNA reads TGTGCCAGCAGCTTAAGGACAGGCTTAGCTTTCTTT. This encodes CASSLRTGLAFF.

V and J are TRBV27 and TRBJ2-7; 13 nucleotides line up with TRBD2. The CDR3 spans 16 residues. V lost 4 bases and J lost 6; bases outside the gene matches: 9. Germline assignment: CDR1 MNHEY and CDR2 SMNVEV (reference sequence). CDR3 bases: TGTGCCAGCAGTTCCCCTACTAGCGGGAGGGCTTCCGAGCAGTACTTC. Its translation: CASSSPTSGRASEQYF.

The chain couples TRBV19 to TRBJ2-7, with 7 bases identical to TRBD2. The junction had 13 bases not matched to a gene; V was cut back by 3 bases and J by 2 bases. The CDR3 extends over 17 amino acids. Per the germline V gene, CDR1 is LNHDA and CDR2 is SQIVND (reference sequence). As DNA, the CDR3 is TGTGCCAGTAGTATGGTCGGTAGCGGGCTACTGGCCTACGAGCAGTACTTC. Its translation is CASSMVGSGLLAYEQYF.

This clone was detected once. V and J are TRBV13 and TRBJ2-1; 14 bases are shared with TRBD2. The CDR3 contains 17 residues. In germline, CDR1 is PRHDT, CDR2 FYEKMQ (reference sequence). V shed 0 bases and J 8 bases; nucleotides not matched to a gene: 6. The CDR3 spells CASSLGRVTSGRDEQFF. The DNA of the CDR3 is TGTGCCAGCAGCTTAGGCCGGGTGACTAGCGGGAGGGATGAGCAGTTCTTC.

The rearrangement links TRBV7-2 to TRBJ2-7, with 7 bases lining up with TRBD2. V lost 5 bases, J lost 4 bases, and 5 bases stayed unmatched. In germline, CDR1 is SGHTA, CDR2 FQGNSA. The CDR3 covers 13 residues. CDR3 protein: CASSPWGGYEQYF. The DNA for the CDR3 is TGTGCCAGCAGCCCTTGGGGGGGGTACGAGCAGTACTTC. The full variable domain, with the rest looked up from reference TRBV7-2 and TRBJ2-7, is GAGVSQSPSNKVTEKGKDVELRCDPISGHTALYWYRQSLGQGLEFLIYFQGNSAPDKSGLPSDRFSAERTGGSVSTLTIQRTQQEDSAVYLCASSPWGGYEQYFGPGTRLTVT.

The chain links TRBV24-1 to TRBJ2-1, with 12 bases that match TRBD2. V shed 6 bases and J 0 bases; nucleotides not matched to a gene: 2. The CDR3 has 16 residues. The germline V gene has CDR1 KGHDR and CDR2 SFDVKD. In nucleotides, the CDR3 is TGTGCCACCAGTCTGACTAGCGGGAGCTCCTACAATGAGCAGTTCTTC. Protein sequence: CATSLTSGSSYNEQFF.

This chain joins TRBV7-9 and TRBJ2-7; 12 positions agree with TRBD2. Germline CDR1 SEHNR, CDR2 FQNEAQ (reference sequence). V trimming: 5 bases; J trimming: 2 bases; junction bases outside the gene matches: 7. The CDR3 spans 16 residues. The CDR3 sequence is CASSPRTSGVTYEQYF. CDR3 DNA: TGTGCCAGCAGCCCAAGGACTAGCGGGGTCACCTACGAGCAGTACTTC.

Only one count was recorded for this clone. The rearrangement links TRBV10-3 to TRBJ2-1; 14 bases match TRBD2. This CDR3 is built from 17 residues. V shed 4 bases, J shed 9 bases, and the junction held 11 bases outside the gene matches. In germline, CDR1 is ENHRY, CDR2 SYGVKD. The CDR3 spells CAISVGPRLAGGGEQFF. In DNA form, the CDR3 reads TGTGCCATCAGTGTCGGTCCGAGACTAGCGGGAGGGGGTGAGCAGTTCTTC.

In this sample, this clone turned up a few times. V is TRBV28 and J is TRBJ1-1, with D tentatively TRBD1 (6 bases). The germline CDR1 and CDR2 sequences are MDHEN and SYDVKM. The germline V and J ends were trimmed by 1 base and 8 bases, with 14 bases remaining between them. The CDR3 is 14 amino acids. In DNA form, the CDR3 reads TGTGCCAGCAGTTTATTATACAGGGTCTCCGAAGCTTTCTTT. This encodes CASSLLYRVSEAFF.

The chain couples TRBV30 to TRBJ2-7; a possible D gene is TRBD2 (6 bases). This CDR3 has 13 amino acids. In germline, CDR1 is GTSNPN, CDR2 SVGIG (reference sequence). V dropped 1 base and J dropped 1 base, with 8 bases sitting between them. The CDR3 reads CAWSDGTSYEQYF. The DNA of the CDR3 is TGTGCCTGGAGTGATGGGACTTCCTACGAGCAGTACTTC.

In its sample, this clone was seen once. The genes are TRBV18 and TRBJ1-2; maybe TRBD1 (6 bases). This CDR3 comprises 13 residues. The V end was cut by 3 bases, the J end by 4 bases, with 9 bases between. Germline assignment: CDR1 KGHSH and CDR2 LQKENI. CDR3 loop: CASSPRGGYGYTF. The CDR3, as DNA: TGTGCCAGCTCACCGAGGGGGGGCTATGGCTACACCTTC.

This chain links TRBV11-2 with TRBJ1-2; 7 nucleotides align to TRBD1. This CDR3 comprises 19 residues. Per the germline V gene, CDR1 is SGHAT and CDR2 is FQNNGV. V dropped 3 bases and J dropped 1; count of bases not matched to a gene: 17. The CDR3 nucleotides read TGTGCCAGCAGCTTCCCCGTTAAGGGGGCGGCAATCCTTAACTATGGCTACACCTTC. Translated: CASSFPVKGAAILNYGYTF.

This chain joins TRBV19 and TRBJ2-3, with D tentatively TRBD1 (6 bases). Germline V gene lookup returns CDR1 LNHDA and CDR2 SQIVND (reference sequence). With 10 bases removed from V and 0 bases from J, the gap between germline ends came to 8 bases. This CDR3 is built from 12 residues. CDR3 protein: CATGQSTDTQYF. Written as DNA, the CDR3 is TGTGCCACAGGACAGAGCACAGATACGCAGTATTTT.

This clone was counted once. The V gene is TRBV3-1 (or the pseudogene TRBV3-2), the J gene TRBJ2-3, with a tentative D call TRBD2 (5 bases). Germline CDR1 reads LGHDT; CDR2 reads YNNKEL (reference sequence). The V end was cut by 4 bases, the J end by 6 bases, with 17 bases between. The CDR3 has 15 residues. This CDR3 reads CASSPLSGLTDTQYF. The CDR3 DNA follows: TGTGCCAGCAGCCCCTTGAGCGGACTTACCGATACGCAGTATTTT.

J is TRBJ1-1 and V is TRBV10-2, with 9 bases identical to TRBD1. Germline lookup yields CDR1 WSHSY and CDR2 SAAADI. The CDR3 spans 12 residues. The V and J ends lost 8 bases and 3 bases, in that order; junction bases with no gene match: 1. The CDR3 DNA follows: TGCGCCAGCTGGACAGGGGACACTGAAGCTTTCTTT. Protein sequence: CASWTGDTEAFF.